The 14 T cell receptor beta chains listed next were all sequenced from one sample in a study of control samples from healthy donors and cancer patients. Clones were read by immunoSEQ multiplex PCR, and TCRdb kept only the in-frame ones, dropping some. This table holds 130,000 to 150,000 clones, more than 85% found once. The specimen was blood. The source of these receptors is a man aged 25-40 years in good health.

The chain has TRBV6-5 and TRBJ1-2; D is possibly TRBD1 (5 bases). The germline gives CDR1 MNHEY, CDR2 SVGAGI. V lost 5 bases, J lost 1 base, and 14 bases lay in between. This CDR3 spans 15 amino acids. The DNA of the CDR3 is TGTGCCAGCAGTCTAACAGGAGTAGTTAACTATGGCTACACCTTC. Its translation: CASSLTGVVNYGYTF.

As DNA, the CDR3 is TGTGCCTGGAGTGGCGTCAAGTCCTACGAGCAGTACTTC. Translating it yields CAWSGVKSYEQYF. V gene TRBV30 combines with J gene TRBJ2-7, with D hard to call. CDR3 length: 13 amino acids. Germline loops: CDR1 GTSNPN, CDR2 SVGIG (reference sequence). Trimming took 1 base from V and 1 from J, leaving 8 bases between them.

The rearrangement joins TRBV3-1 (or the pseudogene TRBV3-2) to TRBJ2-1; D is possibly TRBD2 (5 bases). The V end was cut by 0 bases, the J end by 4 bases, with 13 bases between. The CDR3 is made up of 16 amino acids. Germline-derived CDR1 and CDR2 are LGHDT and YNNKEL (reference sequence). Here the CDR3 DNA reads TGTGCCAGCAGCCAAGATGGGCTAGCCATTTACAATGAGCAGTTCTTC. It is translated as CASSQDGLAIYNEQFF.

In DNA, the CDR3 is TGTGCCAGCTCCGGGGACAGGGGTTATGGCTACACCTTC. Translated, it gives CASSGDRGYGYTF. The V call is TRBV18, the J call TRBJ1-2, with 10 positions matching TRBD1. Germline CDR1 reads KGHSH; CDR2 reads LQKENI. The CDR3 totals 13 residues. The J segment lost 5 bases and the V segment lost 6 bases, leaving 3 bases of the junction unmatched.

This chain joins TRBV30 and TRBJ1-2; 8 nucleotides agree with TRBD1. J lost 5 bases, V lost 0 bases, and 8 bases had no gene match. CDR1 and CDR2 (germline): GTSNPN, SVGIG (reference sequence). The CDR3 is 15 amino acids. The CDR3 nucleotides read TGTGCCTGGAGTGTACAGGCAGGGGGCGCATATGGCTACACCTTC. Translation gives CAWSVQAGGAYGYTF.

V gene TRBV24-1 combines with J gene TRBJ1-1; D gene ambiguous. V lost 2 bases and J lost 10, with 10 bases in between. The CDR3 covers 12 residues. Germline-derived CDR1 and CDR2 are KGHDR and SFDVKD. The DNA for the CDR3 is TGTGCCACCAGTGATTATGGGGTGAGAGCTTTCTTT. This translates into CATSDYGVRAFF.

The genes are TRBV6-5 and TRBJ2-3; 8 bases fit TRBD2. Trimming at V came to 7 bases and at J to 8 bases, leaving 8 bases not matched to a gene. The CDR3 runs 13 residues. Germline CDR1 and CDR2: MNHEY and SVGAGI. The CDR3 sequence: CASINGGATTQYF. In nucleotides, the CDR3 is TGTGCCAGCATTAACGGGGGGGCAACTACGCAGTATTTT.

As DNA, the CDR3 is TGTGCCAGCAGCTTAGTGAGAGGGGAATATGGCTACACCTTC. Its protein product is CASSLVRGEYGYTF. The J gene is TRBJ1-2, the V gene TRBV7-2; D is perhaps TRBD1 (5 bases). The germline V gene has CDR1 SGHTA and CDR2 FQGNSA. Trimming shortened V by 1 base and J by 5 bases, and 11 bases separated the two germline ends. The CDR3 loop spans 14 amino acids.

This chain joins TRBV14 and TRBJ2-7; D gene unclear. V was clipped by 1 base and J by 2 bases, with 15 bases between them. The CDR3 loop spans 16 amino acids. Germline loops: CDR1 SGHDN, CDR2 FVKESK. The CDR3: CASSQALDRGPYEQYF. CDR3 sequence (DNA): TGTGCCAGCAGCCAAGCATTGGATCGCGGCCCCTACGAGCAGTACTTC.

This clone has just a few counts. This chain joins TRBV13 and TRBJ2-1; 8 bases are a match to TRBD2. The CDR3 has 19 residues. V shed 5 bases and J 0 bases; nucleotides not matched to a gene: 15. Germline loops: CDR1 PRHDT, CDR2 FYEKMQ (reference sequence). The CDR3, as DNA: TGTGCCAGCAGCGGGAGTCCGAGACTAGCGTTTAGCTCCTACAATGAGCAGTTCTTC. It is translated as CASSGSPRLAFSSYNEQFF.

The DNA of the CDR3 is TGTGCCAGTAGTGAAATGATAGGATTCGCTGAAGCTTTCTTT. Its protein product is CASSEMIGFAEAFF. This rearrangement joins TRBV19 to TRBJ1-1, with D hard to call. V lost 5 bases, J lost 6 bases, and 16 bases lay in between. Germline V gene data show CDR1 as LNHDA and CDR2 as SQIVND (reference sequence). The CDR3 spans 14 residues.

The chain carries TRBV25-1 and TRBJ2-7; possibly TRBD1 or TRBD2 for D (5 bases each). The CDR3 is 15 amino acids. V lost 3 bases to trimming and J lost 4 bases, with 16 bases between them. Germline V gives CDR1 MGHDK, CDR2 SYGVNS. DNA of the CDR3: TGTGCCAGCAGTGAGTATCAGGGATTAGCGTACGAGCAGTACTTC. Protein sequence: CASSEYQGLAYEQYF.

The J gene is TRBJ2-1, the V gene TRBV20-1; TRBD2 aligns across 9 bases. J was trimmed by 8 bases and V by 3 bases; bases with no gene match: 8. The CDR3 has 14 amino acids. CDR1 is DFQATT, CDR2 SNEGSKA, per germline (reference sequence). CDR3 nucleotides: TGCAGTGCTAGTGTAGCGGGGGTTGGAGATGAGCAGTTCTTC. Translating gives CSASVAGVGDEQFF.

The chain recombines TRBV27 with TRBJ2-1; 7 positions agree with TRBD1. The CDR3 sequence is 15 residues long. J gave up 9 bases and V 8 bases, and 16 bases lay outside the gene matches. Germline lookup yields CDR1 MNHEY and CDR2 SMNVEV (reference sequence). The CDR3 loop reads CASQGSPGTALEQFF. The CDR3 DNA is TGTGCCAGCCAGGGGAGTCCCGGGACAGCGCTTGAGCAGTTCTTC.